What follows describes a single T cell receptor (beta chain). Its antigen has not been determined. The record has no base qualities; no much larger clone is one base away. Another Seattle source contributed samples from volunteer blood donors who had recovered from COVID-19. The collaborating institutions used their own protocols to collect whole blood in K2EDTA tubes. For TCRbeta analysis, collaborators shipped samples as frozen whole blood, isolated PBMCs, or DNA extracted from either of those sample types. The germline V gene yields MRHNA for CDR1 and SNTAGT for CDR2. The V and J ends are trimmed by 0 bases and 8 bases, leaving 10 bases between them. The CDR3 numbers 13 residues from cysteine through phenylalanine. The entry retains the CDR3 DNA only, 39 bases that are in frame from base 1. The immunoSEQ Assay, a bias-controlled multiplex PCR, was used to amplify TCRbeta CDR3 regions from genomic DNA. Concerning the study's data processing: The number of nucleated cells in each sample was estimated from the amplification of reference gene primers within the assay. Sequence reads were collapsed and filtered to measure the absolute abundance of every unique TCRbeta CDR3 rearrangement. For each sample, productive Simpson clonality was calculated as the square root of Simpson's diversity index over productive rearrangements. TCRdb re-hosts the immuneACCESS table, in-frame sequences only. Its copies lack some clones; in the studies checked, an unresolved V gene accounts for under half of them, and the cause for the rest is not known. D and trimming were read from the DNA, whereas the V and J calls and clone size are those reported in that table. For this sample the table gives 200,000 to 300,000 clones, of which about 90% were detected only once. The ten biggest clones cover around 2.9% of the sample.

These data originate in a study of blood T cell repertoires in COVID-19 (dated by TCRdb to 2020 to 2021). About the full investigation: Samples from collaborators originated in the United States, Italy and Spain and spanned both the acute and convalescent phases of COVID-19. The prospective study material was composed of cDNA or gDNA derived from T cells, B-cell-depleted T cells, or PBMCs. Deeply sampled blood TCRbeta repertoires from subjects exposed to, actively infected with, or recovered from COVID-19 were included in the dataset. A freely available public database, intended as a resource for researchers studying the immune response to SARS-CoV-2, is where the repertoires were released. The samples were drawn from two sources: the first 160 participants of the ongoing ImmuneRACE study, and 1,000 to 1,500 subjects contributed by 6 global collaborators. Sample metadata almost always included a de-identified subject ID, COVID-19 status, age in years and sex. Where available, HLA class I and class II types were taken from metadata supplied by the sample provider and were not determined by assay-based typing.

Overall study outcomes, separate from this receptor: How much clinical and demographic metadata was included differed by source and by participant, and the metadata was provided uncurated.

The receptor comes from a woman in her 30s who had recovered from COVID-19. The chain uses TRBV6-4 and TRBJ1-2, and possibly TRBD1, on 6 matching bases. The sequenced sample was peripheral blood. CDR3 region: CASSDSTGGGYTF. Read as DNA, the sequence is TGTGCCAGCAGTGACTCGACAGGTGGGGGCTACACCTTC.